The clone carrying this T cell receptor beta chain was detected once. Its specificity is not known. PCR primers comprised 60 Vbeta and 13 Jbeta primers. Here immunoSEQ multiplex PCR was the method, and the copy in TCRdb shows in-frame clones only, minus some. The repertoire holds about 270,000 clones, with roughly two thirds as singletons. The data are from a study of cytomegalovirus exposure and HLA in healthy donors. Study-wide findings and caveats: The study labeled around 160 TCR beta chains cytomegalovirus-associated.

The sequenced material came from PBMCs. This TCR was sampled from a female donor in good health and CMV-seronegative.

The DNA of the CDR3 is TGTGCCAGCAGCTTAGTACAGGGGAACACTGAAGCTTTCTTT. Residues: CASSLVQGNTEAFF. This chain uses TRBV11-3 with TRBJ1-1; TRBD1 is a possible D gene (6 bases). Trimming removed 1 base from V and 1 base from J, with 7 bases in between. This CDR3 contains 14 residues. Germline V CDR1 and CDR2: SGHNT, YENEEA.